The 3 T cell receptor beta chains listed next were all sequenced from one sample in a study of molecular identifiers for immune sequencing clone quantification. Each CDR3 protein gets one entry after TCRdb re-called the PCR reads with MiXCR. The sample lists about 640,000 distinct CDR3 sequences; less than 20% were seen once. Sequenced: naive CD8+ T cells from blood, with Jurkat cell RNA spiked in. Subset noted: FACS-sorted CD8+CD4-CCR7+CD45RA+ naive T cells. The receptors originated from a human donor in good health. Some libraries in this study had Jurkat cell RNA spiked in.

This clonotype was recorded at least ten times. The rearrangement links TRBV4-1 to TRBJ1-6, with a possible D match to TRBD1 (6 bases). This CDR3 contains 14 residues. V dropped 6 bases and J dropped 12 bases, with 18 bases sitting between them. Germline CDR1 is MGHRA and CDR2 is YSYEKL. The CDR3 protein is CASSRPGEGEPLHF. CDR3 DNA: TGCGCCAGCAGTCGTCCAGGGGAAGGAGAACCCCTCCACTTT.

This clonotype was recorded many times. The V and J genes are TRBV4-1 and TRBJ1-5; unclear D gene. The CDR3 has 14 amino acids. CDR1 is MGHRA, CDR2 YSYEKL, per germline. Trimming removed 1 base from V and 3 bases from J, with 7 bases in between. CDR3 DNA: TGCGCCAGCAGCCAAGTGACCCCCAATCAGCCCCAGCATTTT. This translates into CASSQVTPNQPQHF.

This clonotype was counted a few times. A much larger clone lies a single base off, so this may be a read error. The chain employs TRBV6-5 and TRBJ1-4, with 7 bases fitting TRBD1. Germline assignment: CDR1 MNHEY and CDR2 SVGAGI. The CDR3 is 13 amino acids. CDR3 in amino acids: CASWTGSNERLFF. The CDR3 DNA follows: TGTGCCAGCTGGACAGGTTCTAATGAAAGACTGTTTTTT.